The T cell receptor (beta chain) described here comes from a study of identical twins. This clonotype has more than one count but fewer than ten. Germline CDR1 is DFQATT and CDR2 is SNEGSKA (reference sequence). The CDR3 covers 14 residues. V shed 1 base and J shed 5 bases, with 14 bases lying between them. Via MiXCR, TCRdb re-called the 5' RACE reads, giving one row per CDR3 protein. The table shows 1.5 million to 2 million distinct CDR3 sequences, with about 32% occurring only once. This receptor was identified in a newborn girl in good health. The chain uses TRBV20-1 and TRBJ1-2; a weak D match, TRBD1 (5 bases). Sequencing was done on a sample of cord blood. The CDR3 sequence is CSARARQYPYGYTF. CDR3 bases: TGCAGTGCTAGAGCCCGACAGTATCCGTATGGCTACACCTTC.